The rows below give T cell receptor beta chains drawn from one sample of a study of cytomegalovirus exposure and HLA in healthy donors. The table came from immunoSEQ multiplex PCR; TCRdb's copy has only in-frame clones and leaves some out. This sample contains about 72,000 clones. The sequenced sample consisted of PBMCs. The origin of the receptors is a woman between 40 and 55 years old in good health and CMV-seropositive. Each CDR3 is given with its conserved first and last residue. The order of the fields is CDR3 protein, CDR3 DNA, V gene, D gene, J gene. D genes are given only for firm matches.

cdr3_aa: CASSLAPSGTSEQYF
cdr3_nt: TGTGCCAGCAGCTTGGCCCCTAGCGGGACCTCCGAGCAGTACTTC
v_call: TRBV5-5
d_call: TRBD2
j_call: TRBJ2-7

cdr3_aa: CASSLAISVAEETQYF
cdr3_nt: TGCGCCAGCAGCTTGGCCATATCGGTAGCGGAAGAGACCCAGTACTTC
v_call: TRBV5-1
d_call: .
j_call: TRBJ2-5

cdr3_aa: CASSLLIQGIETQYF
cdr3_nt: TGTGCCAGCAGCTTGCTAATTCAGGGGATCGAGACCCAGTACTTC
v_call: TRBV5-6
d_call: .
j_call: TRBJ2-5

cdr3_aa: CASSVRGISDGANVLTF
cdr3_nt: TGTGCCAGCAGTGTTCGGGGGATTAGCGACGGGGCCAACGTCCTGACTTTC
v_call: TRBV6-1
d_call: .
j_call: TRBJ2-6

cdr3_aa: CASSWTSGRARGELFF
cdr3_nt: TGTGCCAGCAGCTGGACTAGCGGGAGGGCCCGCGGGGAGCTGTTTTTT
v_call: TRBV7-8
d_call: TRBD2
j_call: TRBJ2-2

cdr3_aa: CSVGKGAQYF
cdr3_nt: TGCAGCGTGGGGAAGGGGGCGCAGTATTTT
v_call: TRBV29-1
d_call: .
j_call: TRBJ2-3

cdr3_aa: CAWSSSRAAIYVF
cdr3_nt: TGTGCCTGGAGCAGTTCGAGAGCGGCAATTTACGTCTTC
v_call: TRBV30
d_call: .
j_call: TRBJ2-1

cdr3_aa: CASSLGANEQFF
cdr3_nt: TGCGCCAGCAGCTTGGGGGCCAATGAGCAGTTCTTC
v_call: TRBV5-1
d_call: .
j_call: TRBJ2-1

cdr3_aa: CASSDGLSEETNTGELFF
cdr3_nt: TGTGCCAGCAGTGACGGGTTATCCGAGGAGACGAACACCGGGGAGCTGTTTTTT
v_call: TRBV2
d_call: .
j_call: TRBJ2-2

cdr3_aa: CASSIGGFGGSNQPQHF
cdr3_nt: TGTGCCAGTAGTATAGGGGGATTCGGAGGGAGCAATCAGCCCCAGCATTTT
v_call: TRBV19
d_call: .
j_call: TRBJ1-5